This T cell receptor beta chain is drawn from a study of regulatory T cells in long-lasting Graves disease. General study results and limits: Less diverse TCR repertoires were seen in persistent Graves' patients than in newly diagnosed ones.

CDR1 is LGHNA and CDR2 is YSLEER in the germline V gene. Trimming took 0 bases from V and 14 from J, leaving 16 bases between them. This CDR3 region has 14 residues. Through Arm-PCR of CDR3 regions and iRepertoire HTBI primers, TCR beta libraries were built. Using its own MiXCR run on the multiplex PCR reads, TCRdb lists one record per CDR3 protein. The data hold 520,000 or so distinct CDR3 sequences, with approximately 12% observed a single time. Specified time point: newly diagnosed GD, antithyroid drugs for less than 3 months. RNA extracted from PBMCs served as the sequencing template. As for this clonotype: The antigen remains undetermined.

These data also featured in a second study, about T cells in Graves' hyperthyroidism and ophthalmopathy.

This rearrangement joins TRBV4-3 to TRBJ1-4, with D tentatively TRBD1 (5 bases). The specimen was peripheral blood mononuclear cells (PBMCs), collected at new diagnosis, from a patient treated with antithyroid drugs. The clonotype originates from a woman between 25 and 40 years old with Graves disease. CDR3 in DNA: TGCGCCAGCAGCCAAGATCCACGGGGCCAGATTCTGTTTTTT. Translating gives CASSQDPRGQILFF.